This passage covers 27 T cell receptor beta chains from one sample sequenced in a study of vaccination effects on CD4 cells after COVID-19. The table came from immunoSEQ multiplex PCR; TCRdb's copy has only in-frame clones and leaves some out. The sample has some 63,000 clones, 55% to 75% seen once; the top ten hold around a quarter. Scientists isolated CD4+ T cells after an approximately 9-day culture period ended. These receptors have no known antigen. Specimen: CD4+ T cells from PBMCs cultured without peptide, collected before COVID-19 vaccination. Receptors were obtained from a human donor who had a prior SARS-CoV-2 infection.

The genes are TRBV12-5 and TRBJ2-1; 7 bases are shared with TRBD1. Losses at the gene ends were 0 bases for V and 4 bases for J; bases not matched to a gene: 9. The germline V gene has CDR1 LGHNT and CDR2 FRNRAP. This CDR3 region has 17 residues. Here the CDR3 reads CASGLVIYRGRYNEQFF. Written as DNA, the CDR3 is TGTGCTAGTGGTTTGGTAATCTACAGGGGCAGGTACAATGAGCAGTTCTTC.

The chain couples TRBV4-1 to TRBJ2-5; D is unresolved. The CDR3 spans 13 residues. Germline CDR1 MGHRA, CDR2 YSYEKL. V was cut by 5 bases and J by 5 bases, with 12 bases left in between. CDR3 in DNA: TGCGCCAGCAGCAGAGGACCCCGGGAGACCCAGTACTTC. It specifies CASSRGPRETQYF.

The chain couples TRBV6-5 to TRBJ2-7; D unresolved. This CDR3 is built from 14 residues. Trimming left V 5 bases short and J 3 bases short, with 14 bases between. Germline values: CDR1 MNHEY, CDR2 SVGAGI. CDR3 in DNA: TGTGCCAGCAGTCCACGGGCCCCAGTCTACGAGCAGTACTTC. This codes for CASSPRAPVYEQYF.

V gene TRBV11-2 combines with J gene TRBJ2-1; D not certain. In germline, CDR1 is SGHAT, CDR2 FQNNGV. V lost 5 bases, J lost 2 bases, and 10 bases lay in between. This CDR3 is 14 amino acids long. CDR3 bases: TGTGCCAGCAGCCCGTTTACACCCTACAATGAGCAGTTCTTC. Protein: CASSPFTPYNEQFF.

V is TRBV2 and J is TRBJ2-5, with TRBD2 as a possible D gene (5 bases). Germline loops: CDR1 SNHLY, CDR2 FYNNEI. The CDR3 covers 13 residues. V was cut by 6 bases and J by 5 bases, with 13 bases left in between. CDR3 sequence (DNA): TGTGCCAGCAGGGGGAATAGCGACGAGACCCAGTACTTC. The encoded protein is CASRGNSDETQYF.

The chain links TRBV18 to TRBJ1-2; TRBD1 might be the D (6 bases). Germline loops: CDR1 KGHSH, CDR2 LQKENI. CDR3 length equals 18 residues. Trimming pared 6 bases from V and 6 bases from J, leaving 29 bases between. The CDR3 nucleotides are TGTGCCAGCTCGCCGGACAGTTTCCCAGGGCCTAGTTTTCATGGCTACACCTTC. Encoded protein: CASSPDSFPGPSFHGYTF. The full variable domain, completed using reference TRBV18 and TRBJ1-2, is NAGVMQNPRHLVRRRGQEARLRCSPMKGHSHVYWYRQLPEEGLKFMVYLQKENIIDESGMPKERFSAEFPKEGPSILRIQQVVRGDSAAYFCASSPDSFPGPSFHGYTFGSGTRLTVV.

The CDR3 DNA reads TGTGCCAGCAGTTTATTTGCCCAGTACCCCTACGAGCAGTACTTC. It specifies CASSLFAQYPYEQYF. This chain connects TRBV27 to TRBJ2-7; no definite D call. The germline V gene has CDR1 MNHEY and CDR2 SMNVEV (reference sequence). CDR3 size: 15 residues. Between the trimmed V and J ends, which lost 1 base and 2 bases, there was a span of 12 bases.

The chain links TRBV19 to TRBJ2-5, with D possibly being TRBD2 (5 bases). V lost 3 bases to trimming and J lost 5 bases, with 28 bases between them. The CDR3 is 19 residues long. CDR1 is LNHDA and CDR2 is SQIVND in the germline V gene (reference sequence). The CDR3 here is CASSIGSSSRPPFLETQYF. CDR3 DNA: TGTGCCAGTAGTATTGGGAGTAGCTCACGCCCCCCCTTCTTGGAGACCCAGTACTTC.

The sample holds one count of this clone. This sequence joins TRBV5-1 and TRBJ1-4; 7 bases fit TRBD1. V was clipped by 1 base and J by 5 bases; unmatched bases: 5. CDR1 is SGHRS and CDR2 is YFSETQ in the germline V gene. The CDR3 loop spans 15 amino acids. The CDR3 coding sequence is TGCGCCAGCAGCTTGATGGGCAGGGGGAATGAAAAACTGTTTTTT. Its protein product is CASSLMGRGNEKLFF.

This rearrangement joins TRBV6-5 to TRBJ2-1; D possibly corresponds to TRBD2 (6 bases). This CDR3 comprises 14 residues. The germline V gene encodes CDR1 MNHEY and CDR2 SVGAGI. With 6 bases removed from V and 0 bases from J, the gap between germline ends came to 9 bases. CDR3 protein: CASRRDFSYNEQFF. Here the CDR3 DNA reads TGTGCCAGCAGGCGGGACTTCTCCTACAATGAGCAGTTCTTC.

This clone came up once. The chain links TRBV6-5 to TRBJ2-2; D is tentatively TRBD1 or TRBD2 (5 bases each). Germline CDR1 MNHEY, CDR2 SVGAGI. V was cut by 4 bases and J by 5 bases, with 14 bases left in between. The CDR3 runs 15 residues. CDR3: CASSFTGARTGELFF. CDR3 coding DNA: TGTGCCAGCAGTTTTACCGGGGCTCGGACCGGGGAGCTGTTTTTT.

V is TRBV6-2 or TRBV6-3 and J is TRBJ2-5; TRBD2 is a possible D gene (5 bases). CDR1 is MNHEY, CDR2 SVGEGT, per germline. V was pared by 2 bases and J by 2 bases, with 9 bases between. The CDR3 is 14 residues long. This CDR3 reads CASSYLTTQETQYF. DNA of the CDR3: TGTGCCAGCAGTTACCTGACTACTCAAGAGACCCAGTACTTC.

The chain links TRBV3-1 (or the pseudogene TRBV3-2) to TRBJ2-5; the match to TRBD2 covers 8 bases. The CDR3 spans 15 residues. Germline V gene data show CDR1 as LGHDT and CDR2 as YNNKEL (reference sequence). Trimming removed 0 bases from V and 5 bases from J; junction bases left unmatched: 5. Here the CDR3 DNA reads TGTGCCAGCAGCCAAGATCCCGGGGGGGCCGAGACCCAGTACTTC. Its protein product is CASSQDPGGAETQYF.

V gene TRBV30 combines with J gene TRBJ1-1, with D unclear. The V gene lost 2 bases and the J gene lost 3 bases, with 10 bases spanning the gap. CDR3 length equals 13 residues. The germline V gene has CDR1 GTSNPN and CDR2 SVGIG (reference sequence). The CDR3 protein is CAWSQQIYTEAFF. CDR3 nucleotides: TGTGCCTGGAGTCAACAGATTTACACTGAAGCTTTCTTT.

The V and J genes are TRBV20-1 and TRBJ2-1, with D uncertain. This CDR3 is 13 amino acids long. Germline loops: CDR1 DFQATT, CDR2 SNEGSKA (reference sequence). V was clipped by 3 bases and J by 4 bases, with 10 bases between them. CDR3 residues: CSASESAYNEQFF. The CDR3 DNA sequence: TGCAGTGCTAGTGAGTCAGCGTACAATGAGCAGTTCTTC.

The V gene is TRBV30, the J gene TRBJ2-7; TRBD1 matches 7 bases. This CDR3 is 11 amino acids long. Trimming removed 3 bases from V and 6 bases from J; junction bases left unmatched: 2. The V gene's germline CDR1 is GTSNPN and CDR2 SVGIG (reference sequence). The DNA of the CDR3 is TGTGCCTGGAGCACAGGGGTCGAGCAGTACTTC. It codes for CAWSTGVEQYF.

On this clone itself: The same CDR3 also results from other DNA sequences found in this sample. V usage is TRBV9 and J usage is TRBJ2-1; D gene uncertain. The V and J ends lost 3 bases and 1 base respectively, with 5 bases between them. Germline V gives CDR1 SGDLS, CDR2 YYNGEE. The CDR3 is 13 residues long. The CDR3 loop is CASSGESYNEQFF. CDR3 DNA: TGTGCCAGCAGCGGCGAATCCTACAATGAGCAGTTCTTC. Based on the CDR3 plus reference TRBV9 and TRBJ2-1, the full variable domain is DSGVTQTPKHLITATGQRVTLRCSPRSGDLSVYWYQQSLDQGLQFLIQYYNGEERAKGNILERFSAQQFPDLHSELNLSSLELGDSALYFCASSGESYNEQFFGPGTRLTVL.

The genes are TRBV11-3 and TRBJ2-5; 14 nucleotides agree with TRBD2. The CDR3 has 15 residues. V lost 8 bases to trimming and J lost 4 bases; unmatched junction nucleotides: 6. The germline CDR1 and CDR2 sequences are SGHNT and YENEEA. The CDR3 protein is CASSGGLAGGETQYF. The DNA of the CDR3 is TGTGCCAGCTCCGGTGGACTAGCGGGAGGAGAGACCCAGTACTTC. Complete variable domain (other parts from reference TRBV11-3 and TRBJ2-5): EAGVVQSPRYKIIEKKQPVAFWCNPISGHNTLYWYLQNLGQGPELLIRYENEEAVDDSQLPKDRFSAERLKGVDSTLKIQPAELGDSAVYLCASSGGLAGGETQYFGPGTRLLVL.

The J gene is TRBJ1-1, the V gene TRBV5-1; possibly TRBD1 for D (5 bases). The ends were cut back, 0 bases at V and 0 bases at J, with 6 bases in the middle. The CDR3 loop spans 14 amino acids. The germline V gene has CDR1 SGHRS and CDR2 YFSETQ. The CDR3 nucleotides are TGCGCCAGCAGCTTGGGACAGATGAACACTGAAGCTTTCTTT. It codes for CASSLGQMNTEAFF.

DNA for the CDR3: TGCGCCAGCAGCCGACAGGGGGCGAACACCGGGGAGCTGTTTTTT. As protein: CASSRQGANTGELFF. V gene TRBV5-1 combines with J gene TRBJ2-2; 9 bases agree with TRBD1. J was trimmed by 0 bases and V by 4 bases; bases with no gene match: 1. The CDR3 spans 15 residues. Germline values: CDR1 SGHRS, CDR2 YFSETQ.

V and J are TRBV5-6 and TRBJ1-6, with no clear D. This CDR3 comprises 13 residues. Germline lookup yields CDR1 SGHDT and CDR2 YYEEEE. The V and J ends lost 3 bases and 8 bases respectively, with 9 bases between them. The chain's CDR3 is CASSSVGYSPLHF. CDR3 sequence (DNA): TGTGCCAGCAGCTCTGTGGGGTATTCACCCCTCCACTTT.

The chain employs TRBV18 and TRBJ2-5; weak D call: TRBD1 (6 bases). Trimming shortened V by 2 bases and J by 5 bases, and 18 bases separated the two germline ends. The CDR3 contains 16 residues. Germline V gene data show CDR1 as KGHSH and CDR2 as LQKENI. This chain's CDR3 is CASSPDGRGVLETQYF. The CDR3 bases are TGTGCCAGCTCACCAGACGGCAGGGGCGTTTTGGAGACCCAGTACTTC.

The chain recombines TRBV7-2 with TRBJ1-1; D gene ambiguous. The ends were cut back, 2 bases at V and 1 base at J, with 5 bases in the middle. The CDR3 sequence is 13 residues long. Per germline, CDR1 SGHTA and CDR2 FQGNSA. The CDR3 DNA reads as TGTGCCAGCAGCTTATTGCAGAACACTGAAGCTTTCTTT. Translation: CASSLLQNTEAFF.

The chain couples TRBV11-3 to TRBJ2-7, with D tentatively TRBD1 (5 bases). CDR1 is SGHNT, CDR2 YENEEA, per germline. The V and J ends lost 1 base and 9 bases respectively, with 19 bases between them. The length of the CDR3 is 15 residues. The CDR3 protein is CASSLVFGRDLVQYF. The CDR3 coding sequence is TGTGCCAGCAGCTTAGTTTTTGGCAGGGATTTGGTGCAGTACTTC. The full variable domain, its missing parts supplied by reference TRBV11-3 and TRBJ2-7, is EAGVVQSPRYKIIEKKQPVAFWCNPISGHNTLYWYLQNLGQGPELLIRYENEEAVDDSQLPKDRFSAERLKGVDSTLKIQPAELGDSAVYLCASSLVFGRDLVQYFGPGTRLTVT.

This chain connects TRBV2 to TRBJ1-2; 8 positions match TRBD1. Germline assignment: CDR1 SNHLY and CDR2 FYNNEI. The V and J ends lost 5 bases and 4 bases, in that order; junction bases with no gene match: 9. The CDR3 sequence is 15 residues long. The chain's CDR3 is CASSQDRASFYGYTF. The CDR3 region has the DNA TGTGCCAGCAGTCAGGACAGGGCCTCTTTCTATGGCTACACCTTC.

The chain joins TRBV20-1 to TRBJ1-2, with D tentatively TRBD1 (5 bases). From germline, CDR1 is DFQATT and CDR2 SNEGSKA (reference sequence). V was shortened by 5 bases and J by 5 bases, with 9 bases between the two germline ends. This CDR3 is built from 11 residues. As DNA, the CDR3 is TGCAGTGCTTGGCAGGGTTATGGCTACACCTTC. Its protein product is CSAWQGYGYTF.

The rearrangement links TRBV6-2 or TRBV6-3 to TRBJ2-1, with TRBD2 matching 8 bases. V was pared by 6 bases and J by 12 bases, with 16 bases of the junction left unmatched. The CDR3 contains 15 residues. Germline-derived CDR1 and CDR2 are MNHEY and SVGEGT. In DNA, the CDR3 is TGTGCCAGCAGCCCCGGGGGGGCCCGTGAGGGGGGGCAGTTCTTC. This sequence encodes CASSPGGAREGGQFF.